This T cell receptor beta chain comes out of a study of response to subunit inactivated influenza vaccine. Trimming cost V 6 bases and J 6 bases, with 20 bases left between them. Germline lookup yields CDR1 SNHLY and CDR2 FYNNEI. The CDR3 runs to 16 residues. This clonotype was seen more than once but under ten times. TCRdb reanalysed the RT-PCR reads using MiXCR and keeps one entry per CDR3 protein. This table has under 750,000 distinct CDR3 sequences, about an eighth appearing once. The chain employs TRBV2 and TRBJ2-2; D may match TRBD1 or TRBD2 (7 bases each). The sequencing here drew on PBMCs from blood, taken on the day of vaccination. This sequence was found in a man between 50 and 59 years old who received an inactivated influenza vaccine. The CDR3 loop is CASRGGARGFPGELFF. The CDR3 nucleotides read TGTGCCAGCAGGGGGGGGGCCAGGGGGTTTCCCGGGGAGCTGTTTTTT.